The entry below gives a single T cell receptor beta chain sequence along with its context. The antigen it binds to is not known. The input lacks base qualities; no much larger clone sits a single base away. The CDR3 measures 13 amino acids from cysteine to phenylalanine. The retained sequence is limited to the CDR3, 39 bases, with the frame set at the first base. The germline V gene yields SQVTM for CDR1 and ANQGSEA for CDR2. V has 7 bases trimmed and J has 0 bases trimmed; junction bases matching no gene number 5. Library prep was done by the immunoSEQ multiplex PCR assay. On the authors' methods: During preprocessing, nonproductive sequences were discarded, as were any CDR3s that did not begin with C, did not end with F or W, or were shorter than 7 amino acids. The MANAFEST web app was used to call antigen-specific clonotypes on the basis of expansion compared with the reference and with other culture wells. A clone was considered positive if the clone showed significant expansion compared with the reference culture in 2 of 3 replicate wells at an FDR below 0.05. Positive clones also required significant expansion versus all other tandem wells and an odds ratio above 5. CDR3 homology was quantified as pairwise Levenshtein distance, calculated with the stringdist R package after three terminal residues were trimmed from each end. Drawn from immuneACCESS, this table holds only the in-frame rearrangements with V and J called that TCRdb kept. Clones are partly lost; checked studies trace under half to an unresolved V gene and leave the rest unexplained. V and J calls plus clone size are reproduced from that table; the DNA served to infer D and trimming. A total of some 25,000 clones appear in this sample, around 80% of them only once. The ten largest clones represent more than 9% of the sample.

CD4+ T cells from unexposed donors were collected before the COVID-19 pandemic (2011-2018). After less than 13 days of culture, CD4+ T cells were isolated with the EasySep CD4+ T cell isolation kit. As cell number allowed, CD4+ T cells from unexposed donors were tested for reactivity to SARS-CoV-2 S and N and to four common cold coronavirus spike pools. Around 1.9 million PBMCs per well were cultured in IMDM with approximately 4.5% human AB serum and 7.5 to 10 IU/ml IL-2. Half of the culture medium was replaced with fresh IL-2-containing medium on days 3 and 7. In general, triplicate replicate wells were used for every peptide culture condition. The leukapheresis product for the unexposed donors was obtained through commercial purchase. Ficoll-Paque PLUS gradient centrifugation was used to isolate PBMCs from either whole blood or leukapheresis product. PBMCs were either cryopreserved at -140 degrees C or used fresh in the expansion assay. The QIAamp Micro DNA Kit was used to extract genomic DNA from the CD4+ T cells.

This entry belongs to a study of CD4 T cells in relation to SARS-CoV-2 and coronaviruses (dated by TCRdb to 2020 to 2023). About the study as a whole: In the ViraFEST assay, PBMCs were cultured with antigen for around nine days, after which TCR beta CDR3s were sequenced to identify antigen-specific clonal expansions. An HIV-1 Nef peptide pool or a no-peptide culture served as the negative reference condition. HLA restriction was mapped for shared crossreactive spike epitopes using patient-derived lymphoblastoid cell lines. The study assessed, at the TCR clonotype level, memory CD4+ T cell crossreactivity between SARS-CoV-2 and common cold coronavirus spike proteins. The Adaptive Biotechnologies TCR-sequencing kit was used to sequence samples from a few pre-COVID donors and the naive versus memory experiments, whereas other data were Illumina-based. For other donors in the study, expansion assays were sequenced with a different, Illumina-based TCR-beta assay.

Broad study findings and their caveats: Because the crossreactivity analysis focused on spike protein, crossreactivity against other viral proteins was not assessed. No donor contributed both pre-pandemic and post-infection samples, which limited tracing the source of pre-existing responses. Small numbers of patients and of tested TCRs limited the study. Compared with monoreactive clones, crossreactive clones had significantly weaker SARS-CoV-2-driven expansion, a result consistent with antigenic imprinting. In around three fifths of donors, memory CD4+ clonotypes turned up that crossrecognized SARS-CoV-2 and at least one common cold coronavirus spike.

The chain is encoded by TRBV29-1 joined to TRBJ1-1; TRBD1 lines up with 7 middle nucleotides. Source material: CD4+ T cells from PBMCs, cultured in vitro. This clonotype originated in a human donor in good health. The CDR3 protein: CSGTGTVNTEAFF. The sequenced DNA is TGCAGCGGGACCGGGACAGTGAACACTGAAGCTTTCTTT.